The 12 T cell receptor beta chains below were found in one sample sequenced in a study of identical twins. MiXCR, applied by TCRdb to the 5' RACE reads, yields one record per CDR3 protein. Among a few hundred thousand distinct CDR3 sequences listed, 7.5% to 10% were seen once. This same sample was also part of a study on yellow fever vaccine responses in identical twins.

The sequencing input was PBMCs. These receptors originate from a young woman in good health.

This clonotype appeared a few times. The rearrangement uses TRBV12-3 or TRBV12-4 and TRBJ1-1; no clear D gene. Trimming left V 2 bases short and J 0 bases short, with 7 bases between. The CDR3 totals 14 residues. CDR3: CASSLPKLNTEAFF. The CDR3 DNA follows: TGTGCCAGCAGTTTACCTAAATTGAACACTGAAGCTTTCTTT.

This clonotype was observed a few times. The V call is TRBV6-1, the J call TRBJ2-7, with 14 bases matching TRBD2. CDR3 size: 16 residues. The V segment lost 6 bases and the J segment 7 bases; nucleotides outside the gene matches: 11. The germline CDR1 and CDR2 sequences are MNHNS and SASEGT. CDR3 amino acids: CASRQMTSGGAHEQYF. For the CDR3, the DNA is TGTGCCAGCAGACAAATGACTAGCGGGGGGGCCCATGAGCAGTACTTC.

A remark on this clonotype: Since a much larger clone is just one base distant, this may be a read error. CDR3 bases: TGTGCCAGCAGCGAGGTGAACACCGGGGAGCTGTTTTTT. Its protein product is CASSEVNTGELFF. The rearrangement links TRBV6-2 or TRBV6-3 to TRBJ2-2; D uncertain. CDR1 and CDR2 (germline): MNHEY, SVGEGT. The CDR3 loop spans 13 amino acids. Trimming took 6 bases from V and 1 from J, leaving 6 bases between them.

The chain recombines TRBV24-1 with TRBJ2-7; possible D gene TRBD1, 6 bases. Per the germline V gene, CDR1 is KGHDR and CDR2 is SFDVKD. V lost 3 bases and J lost 7, with 12 bases in between. The CDR3 extends over 13 amino acids. The CDR3 sequence is CATSDTTGWEQYF. Here the CDR3 DNA reads TGTGCCACCAGTGATACCACAGGGTGGGAGCAGTACTTC.

This sequence joins TRBV20-1 and TRBJ2-7; D is unclear. V was cut by 5 bases and J by 4 bases, with 15 bases left in between. Germline V gene data show CDR1 as DFQATT and CDR2 as SNEGSKA (reference sequence). The CDR3 length is 13 residues. In DNA form, the CDR3 reads TGCAGTGCTTTAGGCTCAGTCGCTTACGAGCAGTACTTC. This codes for CSALGSVAYEQYF.

This clonotype was detected only a few times. The J gene is TRBJ1-5, the V gene TRBV20-1, with no clear D. V lost 3 bases to trimming and J lost 0 bases, with 12 bases between them. The CDR3 loop spans 15 amino acids. CDR1 is DFQATT, CDR2 SNEGSKA, per germline (reference sequence). As DNA, the CDR3 is TGCAGTGCTAGTCGAGGGTTCCTTAGCAATCAGCCCCAGCATTTT. Its protein product is CSASRGFLSNQPQHF.

This clonotype was recorded a few times. The rearrangement joins TRBV20-1 to TRBJ2-1; D is tentatively TRBD1 or TRBD2 (5 bases each). Trimming removed 6 bases from V and 1 base from J, with 16 bases in between. In germline, CDR1 is DFQATT, CDR2 SNEGSKA (reference sequence). The CDR3 has 15 residues. The CDR3 sequence is CSARPGLGSYNEQFF. In nucleotides, the CDR3 is TGCAGTGCCCGCCCGGGGCTGGGATCCTACAATGAGCAGTTCTTC.

This clonotype was seen repeatedly, ten times or more. The rearrangement links TRBV27 to TRBJ2-1; no reliable D call. Germline V gene sequence: CDR1 MNHEY, CDR2 SMNVEV (reference sequence). V was cut by 7 bases and J by 4 bases, with 14 bases left in between. This CDR3 has 14 amino acids. The CDR3 spells CASNKGGAYNEQFF. CDR3 bases: TGTGCCAGCAACAAAGGCGGAGCGTACAATGAGCAGTTCTTC.

This CDR3 is CSARGTTITGELFF. Here the CDR3 DNA reads TGCAGTGCTAGGGGGACGACCATCACCGGGGAGCTGTTTTTT. This chain joins TRBV20-1 and TRBJ2-2, with D possibly called TRBD1 or TRBD2 (5 bases each). The CDR3 totals 14 residues. Looked up from germline, CDR1 is DFQATT and CDR2 is SNEGSKA (reference sequence). V shed 3 bases and J shed 4 bases, with 12 bases lying between them.

This clonotype was seen many times. The rearrangement links TRBV24-1 to TRBJ2-1, with 9 bases fitting TRBD2. The CDR3 totals 14 residues. The germline V gene encodes CDR1 KGHDR and CDR2 SFDVKD. V lost 3 bases and J lost 8; bases outside the gene matches: 4. CDR3 in amino acids: CATSDASGVDEQFF. The DNA of the CDR3 is TGTGCCACCAGTGATGCTAGCGGGGTGGATGAGCAGTTCTTC.

This clonotype was seen a handful of times. The chain has TRBV4-3 and TRBJ1-4; 7 nucleotides line up with TRBD1. The CDR3 has 15 amino acids. CDR1 and CDR2 (germline): LGHNA, YSLEER. V was pared by 5 bases and J by 7 bases, with 10 bases of the junction left unmatched. The CDR3 DNA is TGCGCCAGCAGCGTAACAGGGGTTTGGACTGAAAAACTGTTTTTT. Its translation is CASSVTGVWTEKLFF.

This clonotype was seen many times. The chain employs TRBV11-2 and TRBJ1-1, with D hard to call. Looked up from germline, CDR1 is SGHAT and CDR2 is FQNNGV. The CDR3 is 11 residues long. The V gene lost 3 bases and the J gene lost 9 bases, with 8 bases spanning the gap. The CDR3 sequence is CASSFLTQAFF. CDR3 sequence (DNA): TGTGCCAGCAGCTTCTTGACACAAGCTTTCTTT.